There are a few counts of the clone carrying this T cell receptor (beta chain). This CDR3 is built from 15 residues. The V segment lost 7 bases and the J segment 3 bases; nucleotides outside the gene matches: 11. Germline values: CDR1 SGHKS, CDR2 YYEKEE (reference sequence). The data belong to a study of T cells of healthy individuals. TCRdb called the 5' RACE reads again in MiXCR, with one record for every CDR3 protein. The table shows some 82,000 distinct CDR3 sequences, with roughly 5% occurring only once. This chain links TRBV5-5 with TRBJ2-7, with 9 positions matching TRBD2. This TCR was recovered from a female donor in good health. Written as DNA, the CDR3 is TGTGCCAGCGGAGCGGGGGGCAGGTCAAACTACGAGCAGTACTTC. This gives the protein CASGAGGRSNYEQYF.